This T cell receptor beta chain emerged from a study of cytomegalovirus exposure and HLA in healthy donors. Study-level points and caveats: Specificity of three CMV-associated chains for CMV antigens was verified in vitro.

V was shortened by 5 bases and J by 8 bases, with 11 bases between the two germline ends. The CDR3 is 12 amino acids. Looked up from germline, CDR1 is SGHRS and CDR2 is YFSETQ. Comments on this clone: What it recognizes is unknown.

The PCR made use of 60 Vbeta and 13 Jbeta primers. The assay was immunoSEQ multiplex PCR, and TCRdb's table has in-frame clones only and misses some. This table holds 95,000 to 150,000 clones, roughly 80% found once. Everyone who donated was a healthy bone marrow donor. The rearrangement links TRBV5-1 to TRBJ2-1; the D is unclear. Input material: PBMCs. The TCR comes from a woman between 40 and 50 years old in good health and CMV-seronegative. The CDR3 sequence is CASSIYFDEQFF. The CDR3 DNA is TGCGCCAGCAGTATTTACTTCGATGAGCAGTTCTTC.